This T cell receptor beta chain was sequenced for a study of CD8 T cells in Susac syndrome (dated by TCRdb to about 2019). Concerning the study at large: Among the Susac syndrome patients who were sequenced, clinically active disease was present in six and clinical remission was observed in under ten. Susac syndrome patients were therapy-naive, on corticosteroids (some also receiving IVIg), or on IVIg alone at blood withdrawal. Repertoire sequencing was used to test whether CD8+ T cell activation and differentiation in Susac syndrome was antigen driven.

Overall study outcomes, separate from this receptor: The number of individuals in the TCR sequencing and HLA analysis was recognized as being relatively small. In the CD4+ T cell repertoire of Susac syndrome patients, clonal expansion was not detected.

Peripheral blood CD8+ and CD4+ T cells from healthy donors, Susac syndrome patients and multiple sclerosis patients were profiled by high-throughput TCR beta sequencing. Susac syndrome patients met recently defined diagnostic criteria for definite or probable disease. Bulk CD8+ and CD4+ T cells were purified magnetically by negative isolation, whereas CD8+ TEMRA cells were enriched by FACS. Blood was collected in EDTA tubes and processed within 24 hours, with PBMCs isolated through density gradient centrifugation. PBMCs intended for TCR sequencing were cryopreserved in liquid nitrogen and were subsequently thawed in a 37 degrees C water bath. Purity of sorted or isolated CD4+, CD8+ and CD8+ TEMRA cells was at least 90%. Regarding this clonotype: This receptor's antigen is unknown. Within one base of it there is no much larger clone, and no base qualities were kept.

RNA was extracted using the RNeasy kit, and roughly 0.45 to 1 ug of the RNA was reverse transcribed with random hexamers. TCR beta CDR3 regions were amplified with the immunoSEQ multiplex PCR assay covering 54 Vbeta and 13 Jbeta segments. To correct PCR amplification bias, a synthetic template baseline was used for both primer optimization and computational correction. Per the source publication's procedure: Only productive sequences were kept, with reads annotated to V, D and J genes according to IMGT and analyzed in immunoSEQ Analyzer. To calculate clonality, Shannon entropy was normalized by log2 of the number of productive unique sequences and then subtracted from one. Public and private clones were assessed among the 100 most prevalent clones of each patient and control. Clones were defined as Susac-specific if absent from the healthy and MS cohorts, from 1052 published viral clones and from other ImmuneACCESS disease sequences. TCRdb passed the public sequencing reads through fastp at Q25 and MiXCR, retaining productive beta sequences. Rows with one shared CDR3 protein collapse into an entry with the most common genes and DNA. V and J calls and clone size were set by TCRdb, not the authors. The sample yields 80,000 or so distinct CDR3 sequences; 90% to 95% were counted once. Together, the top ten hold more than 0.5% of the sample.

From a lookup of the germline V gene, CDR1 and CDR2 are SGHTA and FQGNSA. Reading from cysteine to phenylalanine, the CDR3 counts 15 amino acids. Solely the CDR3 DNA is kept, with 45 bases framed from the first base. Trimmed from V: 1 base; trimmed from J: 4 bases; junction bases lacking a gene match: 6. The chain is assembled from TRBV7-2 and TRBJ2-7; TRBD1 fits 8 bases in the junction. Sequencing used CD4+ T cells from PBMCs. This TCR came from a human donor with Susac syndrome. The CDR3 in this case is CASSLGTGSLYEQYF. The bases read TGTGCCAGCAGCTTAGGGACAGGGTCTTTGTACGAGCAGTACTTC.